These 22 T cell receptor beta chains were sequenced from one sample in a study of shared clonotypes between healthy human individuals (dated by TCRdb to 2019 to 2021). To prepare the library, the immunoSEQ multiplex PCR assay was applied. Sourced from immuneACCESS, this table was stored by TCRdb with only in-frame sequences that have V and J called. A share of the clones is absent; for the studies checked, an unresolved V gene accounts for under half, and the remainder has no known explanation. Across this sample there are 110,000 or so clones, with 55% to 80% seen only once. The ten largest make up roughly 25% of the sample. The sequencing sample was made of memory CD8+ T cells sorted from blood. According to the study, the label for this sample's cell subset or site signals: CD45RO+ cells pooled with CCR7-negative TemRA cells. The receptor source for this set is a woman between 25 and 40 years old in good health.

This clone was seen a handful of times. The CDR3 here is CATSRDSRGSDEQFF. CDR3 sequence (DNA): TGTGCCACCAGCAGAGATTCCCGGGGGTCGGATGAGCAGTTCTTC. The V call is TRBV15, the J call TRBJ2-1; possible D gene TRBD2, 6 bases. This CDR3 contains 15 residues. The V end lost 0 bases, the J end lost 8 bases, and 14 bases lay between the germline ends. Germline V gene lookup returns CDR1 LNHNV and CDR2 YYDKDF (reference sequence).

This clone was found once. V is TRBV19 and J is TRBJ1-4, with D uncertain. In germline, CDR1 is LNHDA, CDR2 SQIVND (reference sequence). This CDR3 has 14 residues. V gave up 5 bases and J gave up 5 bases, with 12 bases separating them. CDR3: CASSPRGQNEKLFF. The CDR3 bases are TGTGCCAGTAGTCCTCGTGGGCAGAATGAAAAACTGTTTTTT.

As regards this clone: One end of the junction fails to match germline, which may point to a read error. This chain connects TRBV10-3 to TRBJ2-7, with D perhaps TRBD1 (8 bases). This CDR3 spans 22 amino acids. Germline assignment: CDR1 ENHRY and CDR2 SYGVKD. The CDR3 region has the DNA TGTGCCATCAGAAAGGGGGAGGGACAGGACGATGCCCCCCCCCGGTCATCCTCCGAGCAGTACTTC. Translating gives CAIRKGEGQDDAPPRSSSEQYF.

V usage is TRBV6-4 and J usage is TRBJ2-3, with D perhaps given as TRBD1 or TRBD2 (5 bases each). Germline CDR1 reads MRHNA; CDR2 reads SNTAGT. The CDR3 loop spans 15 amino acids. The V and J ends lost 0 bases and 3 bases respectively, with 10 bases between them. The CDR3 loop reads CASSDSTGATDTQYF. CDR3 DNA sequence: TGTGCCAGCAGTGACTCGACCGGGGCGACAGATACGCAGTATTTT.

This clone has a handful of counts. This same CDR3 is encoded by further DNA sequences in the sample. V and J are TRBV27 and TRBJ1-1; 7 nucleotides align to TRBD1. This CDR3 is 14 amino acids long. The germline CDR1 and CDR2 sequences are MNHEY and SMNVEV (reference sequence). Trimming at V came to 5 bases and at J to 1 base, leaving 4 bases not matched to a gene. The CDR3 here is CASSPGTANTEAFF. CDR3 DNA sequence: TGTGCCAGCAGTCCTGGGACAGCGAACACTGAAGCTTTCTTT.

The CDR3 bases are TGTGCCAGCAGCGTAGGAGCAGGCGGCTACACCTTC. The encoded protein is CASSVGAGGYTF. The V and J genes are TRBV9 and TRBJ1-2, with D hard to call. The CDR3 sequence is 12 residues long. Trimming took 0 bases from V and 8 from J, leaving 8 bases between them. The germline CDR1 and CDR2 sequences are SGDLS and YYNGEE.

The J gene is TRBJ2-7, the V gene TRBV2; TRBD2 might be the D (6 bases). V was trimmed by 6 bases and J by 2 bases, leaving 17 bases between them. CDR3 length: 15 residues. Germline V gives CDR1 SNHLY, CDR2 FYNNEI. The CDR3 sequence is CASRSSGPPPYEQYF. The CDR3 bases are TGTGCCAGCAGGAGTAGCGGTCCTCCCCCCTACGAGCAGTACTTC.

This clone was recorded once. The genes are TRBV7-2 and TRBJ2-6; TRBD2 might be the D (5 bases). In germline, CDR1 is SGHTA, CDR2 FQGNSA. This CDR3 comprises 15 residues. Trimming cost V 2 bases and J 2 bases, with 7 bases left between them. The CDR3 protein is CASSLTRAGANVLTF. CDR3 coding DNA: TGTGCCAGCAGCTTAACTAGGGCTGGGGCCAACGTCCTGACTTTC.

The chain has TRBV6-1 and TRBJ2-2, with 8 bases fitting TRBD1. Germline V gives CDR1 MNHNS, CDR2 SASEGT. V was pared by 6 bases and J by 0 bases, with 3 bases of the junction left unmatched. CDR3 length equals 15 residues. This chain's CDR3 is CASRGQGSNTGELFF. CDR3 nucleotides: TGTGCCAGCAGAGGACAGGGATCGAACACCGGGGAGCTGTTTTTT.

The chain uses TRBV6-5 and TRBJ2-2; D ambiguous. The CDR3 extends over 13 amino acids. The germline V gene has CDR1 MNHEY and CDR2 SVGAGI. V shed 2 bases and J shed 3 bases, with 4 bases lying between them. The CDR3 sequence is CASSYLDTGELFF. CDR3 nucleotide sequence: TGTGCCAGCAGTTACCTTGACACCGGGGAGCTGTTTTTT.

The CDR3 region is CASSLSKGSTYEQFF. The CDR3 DNA sequence: TGTGCCAGCAGCTTATCAAAGGGATCTACTTATGAGCAGTTCTTC. This chain connects TRBV7-8 to TRBJ2-1, with unresolved D. In germline, CDR1 is SGHVS, CDR2 FQNEAQ. Trimming removed 2 bases at V and 8 bases at J, with 16 bases between. There are 15 residues in the CDR3.

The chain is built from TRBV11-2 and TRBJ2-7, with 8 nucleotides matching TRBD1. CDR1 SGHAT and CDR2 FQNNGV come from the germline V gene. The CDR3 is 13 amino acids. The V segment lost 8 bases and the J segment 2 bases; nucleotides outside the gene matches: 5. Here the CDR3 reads CASSDRDPYEQYF. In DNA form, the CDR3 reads TGTGCCAGCTCGGACAGGGATCCCTACGAGCAGTACTTC.

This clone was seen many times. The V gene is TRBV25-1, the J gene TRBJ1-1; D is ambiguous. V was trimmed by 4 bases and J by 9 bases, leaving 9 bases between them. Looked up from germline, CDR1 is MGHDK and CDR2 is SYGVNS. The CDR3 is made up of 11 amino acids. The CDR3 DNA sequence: TGTGCCAGCAGTGTAAGCAGCCAAGCTTTCTTT. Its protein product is CASSVSSQAFF.

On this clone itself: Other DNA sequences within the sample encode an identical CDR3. The CDR3, as DNA: TGTGCCAGCAGCGTAGCTGGGGGGTCCGATGAGCAGTTCTTC. Translation: CASSVAGGSDEQFF. This chain joins TRBV9 and TRBJ2-1, with D perhaps TRBD2 (6 bases). V lost 0 bases, J lost 8 bases, and 12 bases lay in between. The CDR3 has 14 residues. Germline V gives CDR1 SGDLS, CDR2 YYNGEE.

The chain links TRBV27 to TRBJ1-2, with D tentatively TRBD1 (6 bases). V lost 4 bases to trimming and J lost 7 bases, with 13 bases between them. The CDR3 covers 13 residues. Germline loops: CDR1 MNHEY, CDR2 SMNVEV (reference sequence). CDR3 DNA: TGTGCCAGCAGTTCAACGGGACACCTTGGCTACACCTTC. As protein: CASSSTGHLGYTF.

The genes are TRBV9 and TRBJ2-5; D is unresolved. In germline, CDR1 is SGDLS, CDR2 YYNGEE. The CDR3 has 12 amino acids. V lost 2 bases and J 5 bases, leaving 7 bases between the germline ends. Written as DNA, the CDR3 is TGTGCCAGCAGCGTTAACTTGGAGACCCAGTACTTC. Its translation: CASSVNLETQYF. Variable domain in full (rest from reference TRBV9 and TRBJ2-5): DSGVTQTPKHLITATGQRVTLRCSPRSGDLSVYWYQQSLDQGLQFLIQYYNGEERAKGNILERFSAQQFPDLHSELNLSSLELGDSALYFCASSVNLETQYFGPGTRLLVL.

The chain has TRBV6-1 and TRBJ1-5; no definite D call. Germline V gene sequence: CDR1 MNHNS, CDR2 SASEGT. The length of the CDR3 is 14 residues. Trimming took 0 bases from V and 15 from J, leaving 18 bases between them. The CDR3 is CASSEAGISAPPHF. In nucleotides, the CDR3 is TGTGCCAGCAGTGAAGCCGGAATATCAGCCCCACCGCATTTT.

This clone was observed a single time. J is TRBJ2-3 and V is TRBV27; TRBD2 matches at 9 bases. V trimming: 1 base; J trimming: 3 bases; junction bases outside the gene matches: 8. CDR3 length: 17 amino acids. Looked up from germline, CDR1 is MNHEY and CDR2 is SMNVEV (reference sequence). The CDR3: CASSLYPGLARTDTQYF. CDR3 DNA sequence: TGTGCCAGCAGTTTATATCCTGGACTAGCGCGGACAGATACGCAGTATTTT.

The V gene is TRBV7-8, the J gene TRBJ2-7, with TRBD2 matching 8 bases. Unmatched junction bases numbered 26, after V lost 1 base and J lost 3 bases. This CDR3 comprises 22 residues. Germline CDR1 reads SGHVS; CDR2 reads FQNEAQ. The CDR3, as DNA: TGTGCCAGCAGCTTAGTGGTTATCGGGACTAGGCTCCATTGGTCGCTGGACTACGAGCAGTACTTC. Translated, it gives CASSLVVIGTRLHWSLDYEQYF.

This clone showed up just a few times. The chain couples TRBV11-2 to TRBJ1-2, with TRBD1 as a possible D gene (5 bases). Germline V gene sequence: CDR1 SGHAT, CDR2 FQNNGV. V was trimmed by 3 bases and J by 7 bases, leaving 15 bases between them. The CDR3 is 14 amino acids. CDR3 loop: CASSLGQGGIGYTF. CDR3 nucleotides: TGTGCCAGCAGCTTGGGGCAGGGCGGTATTGGCTACACCTTC.

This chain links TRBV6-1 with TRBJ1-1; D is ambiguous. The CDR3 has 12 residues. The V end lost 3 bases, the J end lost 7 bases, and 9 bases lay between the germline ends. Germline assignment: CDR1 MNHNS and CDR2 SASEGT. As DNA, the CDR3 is TGTGCCAGCAGTGAGGGAGGATTTGAAGCTTTCTTT. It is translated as CASSEGGFEAFF.

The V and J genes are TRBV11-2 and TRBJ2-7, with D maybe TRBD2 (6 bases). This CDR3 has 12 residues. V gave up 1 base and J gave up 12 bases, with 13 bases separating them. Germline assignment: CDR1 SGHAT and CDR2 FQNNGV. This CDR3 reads CASSLVGGSMYF. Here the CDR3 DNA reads TGTGCCAGCAGCTTAGTGGGAGGTTCAATGTACTTC.